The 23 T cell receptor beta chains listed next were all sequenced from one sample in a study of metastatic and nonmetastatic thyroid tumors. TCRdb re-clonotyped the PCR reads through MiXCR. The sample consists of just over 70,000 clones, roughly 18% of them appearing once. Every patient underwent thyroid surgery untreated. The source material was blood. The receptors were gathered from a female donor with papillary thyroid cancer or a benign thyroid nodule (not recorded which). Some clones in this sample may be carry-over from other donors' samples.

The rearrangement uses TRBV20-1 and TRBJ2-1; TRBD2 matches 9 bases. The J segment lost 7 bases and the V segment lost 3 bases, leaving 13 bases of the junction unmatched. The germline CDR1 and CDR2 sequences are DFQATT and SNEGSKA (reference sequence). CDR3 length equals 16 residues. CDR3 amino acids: CSARLSGRTLGNEQFF. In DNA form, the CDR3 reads TGCAGTGCTAGGTTGAGCGGGAGGACTTTGGGGAATGAGCAGTTCTTC.

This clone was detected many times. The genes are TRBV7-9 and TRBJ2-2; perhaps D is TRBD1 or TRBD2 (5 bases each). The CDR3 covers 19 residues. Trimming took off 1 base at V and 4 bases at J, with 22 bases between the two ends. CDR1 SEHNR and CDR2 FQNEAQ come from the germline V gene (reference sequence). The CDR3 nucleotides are TGTGCCAGCAGCTTAGTCGGGCAGGGTAAGAATGGAGGCACCGGGGAGCTGTTTTTT. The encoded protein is CASSLVGQGKNGGTGELFF.

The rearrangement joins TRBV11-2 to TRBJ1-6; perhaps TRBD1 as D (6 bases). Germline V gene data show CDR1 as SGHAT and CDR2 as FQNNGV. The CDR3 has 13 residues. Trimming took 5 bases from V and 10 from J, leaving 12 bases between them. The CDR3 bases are TGTGCCAGCAGCATCACAGGGCCATCACCCCTCCACTTT. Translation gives CASSITGPSPLHF.

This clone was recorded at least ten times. DNA for the CDR3: TGTGCCAGCAGTGCCGGGACAGGGGGAGAAAAACTGTTTTTT. Translated, it gives CASSAGTGGEKLFF. The rearrangement joins TRBV6-1 to TRBJ1-4; TRBD1 agrees at 11 bases. The CDR3 length is 14 residues. CDR1 is MNHNS and CDR2 is SASEGT in the germline V gene. J lost 8 bases, V lost 4 bases, and 3 bases had no gene match.

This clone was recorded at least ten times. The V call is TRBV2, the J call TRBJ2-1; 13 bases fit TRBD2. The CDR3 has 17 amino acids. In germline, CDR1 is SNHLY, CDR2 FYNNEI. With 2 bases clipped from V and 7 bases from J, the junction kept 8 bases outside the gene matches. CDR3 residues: CASSELGLAGMRNEQFF. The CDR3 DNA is TGTGCCAGCAGTGAATTGGGACTAGCGGGAATGAGGAATGAGCAGTTCTTC. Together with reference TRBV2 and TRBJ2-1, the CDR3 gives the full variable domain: EPEVTQTPSHQVTQMGQEVILRCVPISNHLYFYWYRQILGQKVEFLVSFYNNEISEKSEIFDDQFSVERPDGSNFTLKIRSTKLEDSAMYFCASSELGLAGMRNEQFFGPGTRLTVL.

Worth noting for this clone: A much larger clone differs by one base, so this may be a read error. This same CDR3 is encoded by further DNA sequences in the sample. The DNA for the CDR3 is TGCAGTGCCCCTGTGGGGACGGCTAAAAACATCCAGTACTTC. Protein: CSAPVGTAKNIQYF. The chain links TRBV20-1 to TRBJ2-4, with D perhaps matching TRBD1 or TRBD2 (5 bases each). CDR3 length equals 14 residues. Germline CDR1 reads DFQATT; CDR2 reads SNEGSKA (reference sequence).

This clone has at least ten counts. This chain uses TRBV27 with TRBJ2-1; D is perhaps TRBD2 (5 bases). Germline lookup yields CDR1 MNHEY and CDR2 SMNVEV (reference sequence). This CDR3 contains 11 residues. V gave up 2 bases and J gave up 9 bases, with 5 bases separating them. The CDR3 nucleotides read TGTGCCAGCAGTTTAGCGGGTGAGCAGTTCTTC. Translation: CASSLAGEQFF.

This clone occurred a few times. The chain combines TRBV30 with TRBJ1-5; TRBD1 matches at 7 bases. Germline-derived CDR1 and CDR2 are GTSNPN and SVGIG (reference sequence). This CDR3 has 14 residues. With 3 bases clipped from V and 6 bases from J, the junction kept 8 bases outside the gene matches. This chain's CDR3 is CAWSLGKGAQPQHF. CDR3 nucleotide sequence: TGTGCCTGGAGCCTCGGGAAGGGGGCTCAGCCCCAGCATTTT. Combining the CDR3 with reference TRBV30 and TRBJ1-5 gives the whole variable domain SQTIHQWPATLVQPVGSPLSLECTVEGTSNPNLYWYRQAAGRGLQLLFYSVGIGQISSEVPQNLSASRPQDRQFILSSKKLLLSDSGFYLCAWSLGKGAQPQHFGDGTRLSIL.

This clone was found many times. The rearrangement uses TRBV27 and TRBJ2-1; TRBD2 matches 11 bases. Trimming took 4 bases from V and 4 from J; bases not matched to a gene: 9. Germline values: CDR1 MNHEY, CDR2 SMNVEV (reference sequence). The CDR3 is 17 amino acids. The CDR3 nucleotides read TGTGCCAGCAGTTCCCCCTCGACTAGCGGGACTTACAATGAGCAGTTCTTC. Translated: CASSSPSTSGTYNEQFF.

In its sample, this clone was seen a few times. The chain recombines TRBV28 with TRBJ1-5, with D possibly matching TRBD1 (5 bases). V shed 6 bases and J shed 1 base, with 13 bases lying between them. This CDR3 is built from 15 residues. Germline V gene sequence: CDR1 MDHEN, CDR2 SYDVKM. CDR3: CASSLRRGSNQPQHF. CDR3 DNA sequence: TGTGCCAGCAGCTTGAGGCGGGGGAGCAATCAGCCCCAGCATTTT.

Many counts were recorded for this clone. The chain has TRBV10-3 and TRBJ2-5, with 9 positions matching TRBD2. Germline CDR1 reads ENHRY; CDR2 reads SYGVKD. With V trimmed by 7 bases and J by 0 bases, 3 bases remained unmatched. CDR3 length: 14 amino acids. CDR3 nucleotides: TGTGCCATCAATAGCGGGGGTAACCAAGAGACCCAGTACTTC. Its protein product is CAINSGGNQETQYF.

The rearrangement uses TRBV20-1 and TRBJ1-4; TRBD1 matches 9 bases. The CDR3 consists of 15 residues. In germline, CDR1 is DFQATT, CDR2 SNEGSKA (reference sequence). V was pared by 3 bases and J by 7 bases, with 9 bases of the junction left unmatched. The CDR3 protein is CSASETGGAIEKLFF. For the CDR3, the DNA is TGCAGTGCTAGCGAAACAGGGGGCGCAATTGAAAAACTGTTTTTT.

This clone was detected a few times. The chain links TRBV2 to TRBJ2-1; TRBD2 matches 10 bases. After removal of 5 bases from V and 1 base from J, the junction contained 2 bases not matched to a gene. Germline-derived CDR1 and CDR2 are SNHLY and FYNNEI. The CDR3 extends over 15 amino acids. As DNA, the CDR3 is TGTGCCAGCAGTCGGACTAGCGGATCCTACAATGAGCAGTTCTTC. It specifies CASSRTSGSYNEQFF. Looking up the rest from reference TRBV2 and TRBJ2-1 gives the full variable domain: EPEVTQTPSHQVTQMGQEVILRCVPISNHLYFYWYRQILGQKVEFLVSFYNNEISEKSEIFDDQFSVERPDGSNFTLKIRSTKLEDSAMYFCASSRTSGSYNEQFFGPGTRLTVL.

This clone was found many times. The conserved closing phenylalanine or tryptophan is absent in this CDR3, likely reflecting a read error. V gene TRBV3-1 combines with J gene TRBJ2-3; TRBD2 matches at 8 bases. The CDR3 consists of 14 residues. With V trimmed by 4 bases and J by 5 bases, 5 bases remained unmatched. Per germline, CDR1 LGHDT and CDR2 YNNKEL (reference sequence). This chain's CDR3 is CASSPYLAGDTQYL. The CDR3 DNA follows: TGTGCCAGCAGCCCTTACCTAGCGGGAGATACGCAGTATCTT.

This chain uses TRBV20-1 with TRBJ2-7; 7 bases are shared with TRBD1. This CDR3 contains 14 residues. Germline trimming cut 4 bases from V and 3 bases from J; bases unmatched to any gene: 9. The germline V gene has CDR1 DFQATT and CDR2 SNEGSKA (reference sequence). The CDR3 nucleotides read TGCAGTGCTAAGGGGGCAGGACTCCGCTACGAGCAGTACTTC. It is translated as CSAKGAGLRYEQYF.

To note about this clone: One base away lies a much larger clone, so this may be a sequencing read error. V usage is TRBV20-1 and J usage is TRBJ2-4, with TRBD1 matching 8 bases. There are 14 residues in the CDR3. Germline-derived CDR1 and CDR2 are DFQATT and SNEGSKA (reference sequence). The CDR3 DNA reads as TGCAGTGCTAGAGTACAGGGGGACAAAAACATTCACTACTTC. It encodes CSARVQGDKNIHYF.

The CDR3: CASSPSGGINTGELFF. CDR3 nucleotides: TGTGCCAGCAGCCCGTCGGGAGGGATAAACACCGGGGAGCTGTTTTTT. The chain uses TRBV11-2 and TRBJ2-2; 8 bases fit TRBD2. The V gene end was trimmed by 5 bases and the J gene end by 2 bases; junction bases not matched to a gene: 7. The CDR3 has 16 amino acids. Germline loops: CDR1 SGHAT, CDR2 FQNNGV.

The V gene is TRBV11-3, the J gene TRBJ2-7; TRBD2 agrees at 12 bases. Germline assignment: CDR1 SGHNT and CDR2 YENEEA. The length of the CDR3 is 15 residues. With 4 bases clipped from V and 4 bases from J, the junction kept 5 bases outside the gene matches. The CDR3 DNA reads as TGTGCCAGCAGCTCTAGCGGGAGGGCCTATTACGAGCAGTACTTC. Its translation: CASSSSGRAYYEQYF.

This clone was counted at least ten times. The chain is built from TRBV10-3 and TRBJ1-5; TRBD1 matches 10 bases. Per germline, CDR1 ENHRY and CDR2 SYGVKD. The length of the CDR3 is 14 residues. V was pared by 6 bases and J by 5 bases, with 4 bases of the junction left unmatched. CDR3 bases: TGTGCCATCAGCTCGACAGGGGGCGATCAGCCCCAGCATTTT. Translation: CAISSTGGDQPQHF.

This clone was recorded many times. The CDR3 is CASSKDRVDEQFF. The CDR3 DNA sequence: TGCGCCAGCAGCAAAGACAGGGTAGATGAGCAGTTCTTC. The chain is built from TRBV5-1 and TRBJ2-1, with 7 nucleotides matching TRBD1. After removal of 4 bases from V and 8 bases from J, the junction contained 6 bases not matched to a gene. From germline, CDR1 is SGHRS and CDR2 YFSETQ. The CDR3 totals 13 residues.

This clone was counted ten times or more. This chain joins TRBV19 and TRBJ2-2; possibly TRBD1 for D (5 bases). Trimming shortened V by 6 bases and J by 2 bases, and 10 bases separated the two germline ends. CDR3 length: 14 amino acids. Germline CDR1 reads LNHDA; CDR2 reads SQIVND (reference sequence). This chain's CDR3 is CASRRDRNTGELFF. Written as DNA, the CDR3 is TGTGCCAGTAGACGAGACAGAAACACCGGGGAGCTGTTTTTT.

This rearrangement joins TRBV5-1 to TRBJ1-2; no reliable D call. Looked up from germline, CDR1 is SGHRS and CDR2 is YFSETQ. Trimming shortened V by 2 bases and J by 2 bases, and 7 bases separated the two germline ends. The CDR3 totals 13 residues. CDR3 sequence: CASSLGPNYGYTF. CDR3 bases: TGCGCCAGCAGCTTAGGACCGAACTATGGCTACACCTTC.

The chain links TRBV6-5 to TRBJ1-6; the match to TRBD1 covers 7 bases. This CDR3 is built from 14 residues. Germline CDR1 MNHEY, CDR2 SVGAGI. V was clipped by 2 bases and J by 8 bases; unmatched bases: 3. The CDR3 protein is CASSYDRADSPLHF. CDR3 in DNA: TGTGCCAGCAGTTACGACAGGGCGGATTCACCCCTCCACTTT.